This T cell receptor (beta chain) was captured by sequencing in a study of cytomegalovirus exposure and HLA in healthy donors. This CDR3 is 14 amino acids long. V dropped 8 bases and J dropped 6 bases, with 16 bases sitting between them. Germline V gene lookup returns CDR1 SNHLY and CDR2 FYNNEI. Produced via immunoSEQ multiplex PCR; TCRdb's table is partial and in-frame only. The sample includes 250,000 to 300,000 clones, roughly 89% of them seen just once. The chain has TRBV2 and TRBJ2-2; perhaps TRBD1 as D (6 bases). The sequencing input was PBMCs. This TCR was recovered from a woman under 30 in good health and CMV-seronegative. The CDR3 loop is CASRTVFSSGELFF. The CDR3 nucleotides read TGTGCCAGCCGGACAGTTTTCTCCTCCGGGGAGCTGTTTTTT.